Listed below are T cell receptor beta chains from one sample, sequenced in a study of blood T cell repertoires in COVID-19. Sequencing used immunoSEQ multiplex PCR; TCRdb keeps in-frame clones, though not all of them. Here the sample spans about 170,000 clones, 85% being singletons. What was sequenced was peripheral blood. These receptors all come from a human donor with acute or convalescent COVID-19. The donor label of this sample is uncertain. CDR3s include the opening cysteine and the closing phenylalanine or tryptophan. The order of the fields is J gene, CDR3 length, V gene, CDR3 protein.

J: TRBJ1-5
length: 15
V: TRBV5-6
CDR3: CASSRGTGRDQPQHF

J: TRBJ1-2
length: 15
V: TRBV27
CDR3: CASRLTGEGHYGYTF

J: TRBJ2-1
length: 15
V: TRBV5-1
CDR3: CASSSRGQGGSEQFF

J: TRBJ2-3
length: 19
V: TRBV10-3
CDR3: CAISESFRYGDRGTDTQYF

J: TRBJ2-2
length: 14
V: TRBV9
CDR3: CASSVGRVTGELFF

J: TRBJ1-6
length: 17
V: TRBV6-1
CDR3: CASSDPKGQALNSPLHF

J: TRBJ2-1
length: 18
V: TRBV10-3
CDR3: CAISDSFTGTSGAREQFF

J: TRBJ2-5
length: 15
V: TRBV19
CDR3: CASSIDRGRAETQYF

J: TRBJ2-3
length: 15
V: TRBV5-6
CDR3: CASSLGLTSTDTQYF

J: TRBJ1-1
length: 12
V: TRBV2
CDR3: CASSVHRGEAFF

J: TRBJ1-1
length: 15
V: TRBV21-1
CDR3: CASSKDRGVFTEAFF

J: TRBJ2-7
length: 15
V: TRBV5-1
CDR3: CASSPRAGGSYEQYF

J: TRBJ1-2
length: 16
V: TRBV5-4
CDR3: CASSSGGRSGIYGYTF

J: TRBJ1-2
length: 13
V: TRBV19
CDR3: CASRGSLNYGYTF

J: TRBJ2-7
length: 16
V: TRBV15
CDR3: CATSRDRNRGVYEQYF

J: TRBJ1-6
length: 13
V: TRBV19
CDR3: CASRRQGNSPLHF

J: TRBJ2-2
length: 18
V: TRBV11-3
CDR3: CASSLGTGTGIDTGELFF

J: TRBJ1-1
length: 14
V: TRBV19
CDR3: CASNPSRPNTEAFF

J: TRBJ1-2
length: 16
V: TRBV5-4
CDR3: CASSLDLTGRENGYTF

J: TRBJ2-5
length: 14
V: TRBV19
CDR3: CASSESWYQETQYF

J: TRBJ2-1
length: 16
V: TRBV5-8
CDR3: CASSLVIGQGGNEQFF

J: TRBJ1-1
length: 15
V: TRBV3-1/TRBV3-2
CDR3: CASSQALARNTEAFF

J: TRBJ2-3
length: 15
V: TRBV9
CDR3: CASSVATGWTDTQYF

J: TRBJ2-5
length: 12
V: TRBV10-3
CDR3: CAIGGTEETQYF

J: TRBJ2-3
length: 14
V: TRBV5-1
CDR3: CASSAGQGADTQYF

J: TRBJ1-1
length: 12
V: TRBV9
CDR3: CASSVADTEAFF

J: TRBJ1-1
length: 15
V: TRBV3-1/TRBV3-2
CDR3: CASSRIGGQGKKAFF

J: TRBJ1-1
length: 16
V: TRBV19
CDR3: CASSISTGGGDTEAFF

J: TRBJ2-5
length: 14
V: TRBV30
CDR3: CAWSDFGFGETQYF

J: TRBJ1-6
length: 15
V: TRBV24-1
CDR3: CATSERGQGESPLHF

J: TRBJ2-1
length: 18
V: TRBV9
CDR3: CASSPGTGDSHYYNEQFF

J: TRBJ2-7
length: 14
V: TRBV30
CDR3: CACLAGGLSYEQYF

J: TRBJ1-2
length: 12
V: TRBV29-1
CDR3: CSVVQGMHGYTF

J: TRBJ2-1
length: 15
V: TRBV11-2
CDR3: CASSLAGLPYNEQFF

J: TRBJ1-1
length: 16
V: TRBV6-1
CDR3: CASSEEWRAVRTEAFF

J: TRBJ1-2
length: 16
V: TRBV3-1/TRBV3-2
CDR3: CASSQDLHRREDGYTF

J: TRBJ1-5
length: 15
V: TRBV4-1
CDR3: CASSQGWADDQPQHF

J: TRBJ2-1
length: 15
V: TRBV11-3
CDR3: CASSLVASGAGEQFF

J: TRBJ1-1
length: 14
V: TRBV4-1
CDR3: CASSQVRGRTEAFF

J: TRBJ1-5
length: 16
V: TRBV7-8
CDR3: CASSPGEVSRSQPQHF

J: TRBJ2-7
length: 12
V: TRBV6-5
CDR3: CASSYYTGEQYF

J: TRBJ2-5
length: 15
V: TRBV28
CDR3: CASSPLGTEQETQYF

J: TRBJ1-3
length: 14
V: TRBV28
CDR3: CASSPARSGNTIYF